The entry that follows covers one T cell receptor beta chain sequence. Its antigen is undetermined. Alongside a J-beta primer mix, a sample-barcoded 5' primer served in a second PCR lasting about 7 to 11 cycles. Every cDNA molecule bore a tag from a template-switch adaptor containing 12 random nucleotides. TCRdb re-called the 5' RACE reads with MiXCR, one entry per CDR3 protein. The sample lists 1.5 million to 2 million distinct CDR3 sequences, roughly 30% occurring once. This specimen belongs to a study of blood T cells in healthy people across ages. Study-level results: Naive CD4+ cell counts and diversity both ran higher in long-lived than in aged donors.

The germline CDR1 and CDR2 sequences are SGHTA and FQGNSA. This CDR3 has 13 residues. The germline V and J ends were trimmed by 0 bases and 8 bases, with 8 bases remaining between them. The TCR was taken from a woman aged 25 to 39 in good health. Sequenced sample: blood. The chain links TRBV7-2 to TRBJ2-1, with TRBD2 as a possible D gene (6 bases). The DNA for the CDR3 is TGTGCCAGCAGCTTAGCCAAGCGGGATGAGCAGTTCTTC. Translated, it gives CASSLAKRDEQFF.